This entry features one T cell receptor beta chain sequence. This clonotype was seen only a few times. The antigen it binds to is not known. One base away there is no much larger clone; base qualities are not given. This specimen comes from a study of response to subunit inactivated influenza vaccine (dated by TCRdb to 2016 to 2018). The study in broad terms: Deep quantitative T cell receptor repertoire profiling was used in the study to track responses to a trivalent subunit inactivated influenza vaccine. What the study reported, not specific to this receptor: According to the authors, only a limited number of new T cells may be recruited by each seasonal influenza vaccination.

The germline V end is reduced by 0 bases and the J end by 3 bases; junction bases left unmatched: 1. The CDR3, cysteine through phenylalanine, is 15 amino acids long. Only CDR3 DNA is held: 45 bases, read in frame from base 1. CDR1 and CDR2 are read off the germline V gene as KGHDR and SFDVKD. Libraries were built with RT-PCR. Sequencing used an Illumina HiSeq 2500. TCRdb handled the public reads itself, with Q25 trimming in fastp and clone calling in MiXCR, and kept productive beta chains. All rows with the same CDR3 protein become a single entry with the most common DNA and genes. This sample is represented by some 850,000 distinct CDR3 sequences; about 18% of them were singletons. Of the sample, 11% falls within the top ten clones.

Sequences were derived from PBMCs from blood, sampled 5 days after vaccination. The source is a man aged 50 to 59 who received an inactivated influenza vaccine. Donor details come from another sample of the same person, matched by shared clones. Recombination linked TRBV24-1 to TRBJ2-3, and TRBD1 aligns with 8 junction nucleotides. Here is the DNA: TGTGCCACCAGTGATTTGAGGACAGGGACAGATACGCAGTATTTT. This codes for CATSDLRTGTDTQYF.